This T cell receptor (beta chain) was identified in a study of T-cell reconstitution after alpha-beta-depleted transplantation in children. Findings and limits, study-wide: Several patients had high TCRbeta diversity at day 60; it came from surviving recipient T cells and thymic progenitors. Alpha-beta T cells about two months after transplant reportedly derived from several hundred expanded graft clones. Hyperexpanded clones declined; after one year, newly produced T cells mostly supplied diversity.

Unique molecular identifiers were incorporated when the TCRbeta library was constructed. TCRdb re-called the PCR reads through MiXCR, storing one row per CDR3 protein. The sample includes 200,000 to 250,000 distinct CDR3 sequences, about 11% of them seen just once. Trimming pared 2 bases from V and 0 bases from J, leaving 10 bases between. Per germline, CDR1 SGHRS and CDR2 YFSETQ. CDR3 length: 15 amino acids. This clonotype was counted ten times or more. The antigen is unknown. The source was PBMCs, collected before TCRalphabeta/CD19-depleted stem cell transplant. This clonotype originated in a child under two years old with acute myeloid leukemia, due to receive a stem cell transplant. The chain couples TRBV5-1 to TRBJ2-3; tentative D call: TRBD2 (6 bases). For the CDR3, the DNA is TGCGCCAGCAGCTTCGGAGGGGCTAGCACAGATACGCAGTATTTT. It is translated as CASSFGGASTDTQYF.